There are many counts of the clone carrying this TCR beta chain. Time point defined: technical triplicate 1. With V trimmed by 2 bases and J by 4 bases, 10 bases remained unmatched. The CDR3 totals 16 residues. Germline CDR1 SGHRS, CDR2 YFSETQ. A single run covered 15-18 subjects with over 170 million TCR-beta sequences. TCRdb reanalysed the 5' RACE reads using MiXCR and keeps one entry per CDR3 protein. The sample yields 35,000 to 40,000 distinct CDR3 sequences, 11% seen once. These data originate in a study of neurological immune-mediated disorders. The genes are TRBV5-1 and TRBJ2-7; 9 bases match TRBD2. This receptor was taken from a man in his 60s with HTLV-1-associated myelopathy (HAM/TSP). Sequencing used PBMCs. In DNA form, the CDR3 reads TGCGCCAGCAGCTTAGACGGGCTAGCGGGATTTTACGAGCAGTACTTC. The encoded protein is CASSLDGLAGFYEQYF.